The clone carrying this TCR beta chain appeared many times. Its antigen is unknown. This record belongs to a study of T cells in Graves' hyperthyroidism and ophthalmopathy. Study information: Peripheral blood draws took place at initial diagnosis, ahead of any treatment. Study findings and constraints: Blood also contained most expanded thyroid clonotypes above 0.001. From stable hyperthyroidism, ophthalmopathy was separated by a 13 V-J model.

Clinical symptoms, serum thyroxine, TRAb, thyroid ultrasound and orbital computed tomography established diagnosis. The source material, RNA transcripts, was used to amplify TCR beta CDR3 regions. Initially, a first-round RT-PCR of the TCR CDR3 employed the HTBI primer set. TCRdb reprocessed the multiplex PCR reads via MiXCR and lists one record per CDR3 protein. Among 660,000 or so distinct CDR3 sequences listed, around 20% were seen once. Per germline, CDR1 GTSNPN and CDR2 SVGIG (reference sequence). V shed 3 bases, J shed 5 bases, and the junction held 8 bases outside the gene matches. The CDR3 covers 14 residues.

The specimen sequenced was blood. This chain links TRBV30 with TRBJ1-1; the match to TRBD1 covers 8 bases. The sequence was collected from a man in his thirties or forties with Graves' ophthalmopathy. The CDR3 nucleotides read TGTGCCTGGAGCCCTCCGACAGGGGCGACTGAAGCTTTCTTT. This gives the protein CAWSPPTGATEAFF.